The 20 T cell receptor beta chains in this list originate from one sample, sequenced in a study of cytomegalovirus exposure and HLA in healthy donors. TCRdb's table, derived via immunoSEQ multiplex PCR, lists solely in-frame clones and lacks some. Altogether over 150,000 clones are present, approximately 86% being singletons, with the ten largest covering 2% to 2.5%. Specimen: PBMCs. Every receptor here comes from a woman in her late teens or twenties in good health and CMV-seronegative.

V gene TRBV18 combines with J gene TRBJ2-1; tentatively, D is TRBD2 (6 bases). Trimming stripped 2 bases from V and 8 bases from J, with 22 bases between. The germline V gene has CDR1 KGHSH and CDR2 LQKENI. The CDR3 totals 17 residues. The CDR3 DNA follows: TGTGCCAGCTCACCATTCACGGCGGCAGGAGGGGTCGATGAGCAGTTCTTC. Translating gives CASSPFTAAGGVDEQFF.

V is TRBV4-3 and J is TRBJ2-1; 8 bases match TRBD2. With V trimmed by 0 bases and J by 0 bases, 10 bases remained unmatched. CDR3 length equals 19 residues. Germline CDR1 reads LGHNA; CDR2 reads YSLEER. The CDR3 region is CASSQDLGSGTSSYNEQFF. The DNA of the CDR3 is TGCGCCAGCAGCCAAGATCTAGGTAGCGGGACCAGCTCCTACAATGAGCAGTTCTTC.

This clone was observed once. The genes are TRBV27 and TRBJ2-1; a weak D match, TRBD1 (5 bases). The germline V gene encodes CDR1 MNHEY and CDR2 SMNVEV (reference sequence). This CDR3 is 13 amino acids long. Deletions cut 6 bases from V and 7 bases from J, with 13 bases between. The CDR3 region is CASSPPGINEQFF. The CDR3, as DNA: TGTGCCAGCAGCCCCCCAGGGATAAATGAGCAGTTCTTC.

This rearrangement joins TRBV7-9 to TRBJ1-3, with no clear D. Germline V lookup: CDR1 SEHNR, CDR2 FQNEAQ (reference sequence). This CDR3 contains 15 residues. Deletions cut 4 bases from V and 3 bases from J, with 13 bases between. The DNA for the CDR3 is TGTGCCAGCAGCTCCGGGATCAAACGTGGAAACACCATATATTTT. Translating it yields CASSSGIKRGNTIYF.

The J gene is TRBJ2-5, the V gene TRBV10-2; D might be TRBD1 (5 bases). Germline CDR1 is WSHSY and CDR2 is SAAADI. There are 16 residues in the CDR3. V lost 10 bases to trimming and J lost 1 base, with 22 bases between them. CDR3 protein: CAKNHEKTETQETQYF. For the CDR3, the DNA is TGCGCCAAAAACCACGAGAAGACAGAGACCCAAGAGACCCAGTACTTC.

The chain uses TRBV27 and TRBJ2-1; 7 nucleotides match TRBD2. The CDR3 is 15 residues long. Per germline, CDR1 MNHEY and CDR2 SMNVEV (reference sequence). V trimming: 4 bases; J trimming: 4 bases; junction bases outside the gene matches: 7. The DNA of the CDR3 is TGTGCCAGCAGTTCTGGGACTACGATTTACAATGAGCAGTTCTTC. Translation gives CASSSGTTIYNEQFF.

The chain couples TRBV6-1 to TRBJ1-1; D perhaps matches TRBD1 (5 bases). Trimming took off 3 bases at V and 3 bases at J, with 11 bases between the two ends. Germline V gene sequence: CDR1 MNHNS, CDR2 SASEGT. CDR3 length: 14 residues. The CDR3 protein is CASSEVPGYTEAFF. The DNA of the CDR3 is TGTGCCAGCAGTGAGGTTCCAGGGTACACTGAAGCTTTCTTT.

This clone is a singleton in its sample. The V gene is TRBV6-6, the J gene TRBJ1-4, with 7 bases that match TRBD1. With 5 bases clipped from V and 7 bases from J, the junction kept 7 bases outside the gene matches. There are 14 residues in the CDR3. Germline V gives CDR1 MNHNY, CDR2 SVGAGI (reference sequence). CDR3 DNA sequence: TGTGCCAGCAGTAAAGGGACAGAGGGTGAAAAACTGTTTTTT. Protein product: CASSKGTEGEKLFF.

The genes are TRBV5-1 and TRBJ2-6, with 11 positions matching TRBD1. After removal of 3 bases from V and 0 bases from J, the junction contained 5 bases not matched to a gene. The V gene's germline CDR1 is SGHRS and CDR2 YFSETQ. CDR3 length equals 18 residues. This CDR3 is CASSSGTGGGSGANVLTF. The DNA of the CDR3 is TGCGCCAGCAGCTCGGGGACAGGGGGTGGCTCTGGGGCCAACGTCCTGACTTTC.

The CDR3 bases are TGTGCCAGCAGTCCTTCGACAGCAATACAAGAGACCCAGTACTTC. Its translation is CASSPSTAIQETQYF. This sequence joins TRBV6-5 and TRBJ2-5; a weak D match, TRBD1 (5 bases). The V and J ends lost 5 bases and 2 bases respectively, with 15 bases between them. CDR3 length: 15 amino acids. The germline V gene encodes CDR1 MNHEY and CDR2 SVGAGI.

This chain uses TRBV4-3 with TRBJ2-4, with D hard to call. The CDR3 runs 17 residues. The V gene lost 0 bases and the J gene lost 7 bases, with 19 bases spanning the gap. CDR1 is LGHNA, CDR2 YSLEER, per germline. DNA for the CDR3: TGCGCCAGCAGCCAAGACCCCTCCGGTAGCTCAAGGAACATTCAGTACTTC. Protein product: CASSQDPSGSSRNIQYF.

This chain links TRBV19 with TRBJ1-2; 8 bases line up with TRBD1. J gave up 0 bases and V 7 bases, and 7 bases lay outside the gene matches. Per germline, CDR1 LNHDA and CDR2 SQIVND (reference sequence). This CDR3 is 15 amino acids long. This chain's CDR3 is CASKTGASANYGYTF. CDR3 DNA sequence: TGTGCCAGTAAGACAGGGGCCTCAGCTAACTATGGCTACACCTTC.

The chain links TRBV14 to TRBJ2-5; 8 bases line up with TRBD2. The ends lost 6 bases at V and 3 bases at J; junction bases unmatched: 3. CDR1 and CDR2 from the germline V gene are SGHDN and FVKESK. The CDR3 is made up of 13 amino acids. CDR3 protein: CASSSGIKETQYF. DNA for the CDR3: TGTGCCAGCAGTAGCGGGATAAAAGAGACCCAGTACTTC.

This clone was seen a single time. The rearrangement joins TRBV7-2 to TRBJ1-1; D is possibly TRBD1 (5 bases). This CDR3 contains 16 residues. Germline assignment: CDR1 SGHTA and CDR2 FQGNSA. The V end lost 0 bases, the J end lost 6 bases, and 17 bases lay between the germline ends. The CDR3: CASSLARAGNRAEAFF. As DNA, the CDR3 is TGTGCCAGCAGCTTAGCCCGAGCAGGGAATAGGGCTGAAGCTTTCTTT.

The V and J genes are TRBV7-2 and TRBJ1-4; D is perhaps TRBD1 (6 bases). There are 15 residues in the CDR3. Looked up from germline, CDR1 is SGHTA and CDR2 is FQGNSA. The ends were cut back, 4 bases at V and 1 base at J, with 10 bases in the middle. CDR3 in DNA: TGTGCCAGCAGCTCCCCCAGGGGAACTAATGAAAAACTGTTTTTT. This gives the protein CASSSPRGTNEKLFF. The complete variable domain, with remaining parts taken from reference TRBV7-2 and TRBJ1-4, reads GAGVSQSPSNKVTEKGKDVELRCDPISGHTALYWYRQSLGQGLEFLIYFQGNSAPDKSGLPSDRFSAERTGGSVSTLTIQRTQQEDSAVYLCASSSPRGTNEKLFFGSGTQLSVL.

The gene calls are TRBV5-1 and TRBJ2-7; 9 nucleotides agree with TRBD1. The junction had 5 bases not matched to a gene; V was cut back by 3 bases and J by 1 base. The length of the CDR3 is 15 residues. Germline V gene lookup returns CDR1 SGHRS and CDR2 YFSETQ. The CDR3 here is CASSWGQGNSYEQYF. The CDR3 bases are TGCGCCAGCAGCTGGGGACAGGGAAATTCCTACGAGCAGTACTTC. Full variable domain (outside the CDR3, taken from reference TRBV5-1 and TRBJ2-7): KAGVTQTPRYLIKTRGQQVTLSCSPISGHRSVSWYQQTPGQGLQFLFEYFSETQRNKGNFPGRFSGRQFSNSRSEMNVSTLELGDSALYLCASSWGQGNSYEQYFGPGTRLTVT.

The rearrangement links TRBV18 to TRBJ1-6; D unresolved. There are 14 residues in the CDR3. Trimming removed 3 bases at V and 9 bases at J, with 12 bases between. The germline V gene encodes CDR1 KGHSH and CDR2 LQKENI. In nucleotides, the CDR3 is TGTGCCAGCTCACCGTCCGGAGGGAGTTCACCCCTCCACTTT. Translated: CASSPSGGSSPLHF.

The DNA for the CDR3 is TGTGCCAGCAGCAGGGGACACAGGGTCACGAACACCGGGGAGCTGTTTTTT. It translates to CASSRGHRVTNTGELFF. This sequence joins TRBV5-6 and TRBJ2-2, with D perhaps matching TRBD1 (6 bases). Germline V gene data show CDR1 as SGHDT and CDR2 as YYEEEE. The CDR3 covers 17 residues. The V end lost 4 bases, the J end lost 0 bases, and 16 bases lay between the germline ends.

V and J are TRBV6-5 and TRBJ2-7, with 7 bases lining up with TRBD2. The CDR3 sequence is 15 residues long. Germline V gene data show CDR1 as MNHEY and CDR2 as SVGAGI. After removal of 7 bases from V and 2 bases from J, the junction contained 11 bases not matched to a gene. Here the CDR3 reads CASIRGGGGPYEQYF. CDR3 nucleotides: TGTGCCAGCATTCGGGGCGGGGGAGGGCCCTACGAGCAGTACTTC.

J is TRBJ2-2 and V is TRBV7-9; 12 bases fit TRBD1. Germline CDR1 is SEHNR and CDR2 is FQNEAQ (reference sequence). The CDR3 covers 16 residues. With 5 bases clipped from V and 5 bases from J, the junction kept 6 bases outside the gene matches. The CDR3 DNA is TGTGCCAGCAGCCGGGGACAGGGGGCGCAAACCGGGGAGCTGTTTTTT. Translating it yields CASSRGQGAQTGELFF. The full variable domain, with the rest looked up from reference TRBV7-9 and TRBJ2-2, is DTGVSQNPRHKITKRGQNVTFRCDPISEHNRLYWYRQTLGQGPEFLTYFQNEAQLEKSRLLSDRFSAERPKGSFSTLEIQRTEQGDSAMYLCASSRGQGAQTGELFFGEGSRLTVL.